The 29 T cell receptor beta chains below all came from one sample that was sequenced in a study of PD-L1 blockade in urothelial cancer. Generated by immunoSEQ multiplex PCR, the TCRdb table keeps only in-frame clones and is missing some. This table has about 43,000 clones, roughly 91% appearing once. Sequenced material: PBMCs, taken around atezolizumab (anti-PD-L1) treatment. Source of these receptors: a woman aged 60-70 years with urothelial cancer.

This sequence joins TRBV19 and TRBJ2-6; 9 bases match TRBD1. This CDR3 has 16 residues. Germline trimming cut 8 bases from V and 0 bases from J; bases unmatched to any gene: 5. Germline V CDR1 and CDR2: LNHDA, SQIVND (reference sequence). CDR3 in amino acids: CASRDRVVSGANVLTF. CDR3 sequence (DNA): TGTGCCAGTCGGGACAGGGTAGTCTCTGGGGCCAACGTCCTGACTTTC. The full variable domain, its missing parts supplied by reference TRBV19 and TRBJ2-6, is DGGITQSPKYLFRKEGQNVTLSCEQNLNHDAMYWYRQDPGQGLRLIYYSQIVNDFQKGDIAEGYSVSREKKESFPLTVTSAQKNPTAFYLCASRDRVVSGANVLTFGAGSRLTVL.

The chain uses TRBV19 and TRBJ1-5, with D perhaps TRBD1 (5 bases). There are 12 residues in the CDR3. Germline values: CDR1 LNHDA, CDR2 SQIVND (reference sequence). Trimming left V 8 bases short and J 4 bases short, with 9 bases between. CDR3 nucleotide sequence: TGTGCCAGTCGGGCAGGGAATCAGCCCCAGCATTTT. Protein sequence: CASRAGNQPQHF.

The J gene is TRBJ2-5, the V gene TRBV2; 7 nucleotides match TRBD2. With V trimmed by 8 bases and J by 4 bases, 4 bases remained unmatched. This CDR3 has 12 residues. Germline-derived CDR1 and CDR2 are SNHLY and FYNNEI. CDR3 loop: CASLGGGETQYF. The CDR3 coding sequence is TGTGCCAGCCTGGGGGGGGGAGAGACCCAGTACTTC.

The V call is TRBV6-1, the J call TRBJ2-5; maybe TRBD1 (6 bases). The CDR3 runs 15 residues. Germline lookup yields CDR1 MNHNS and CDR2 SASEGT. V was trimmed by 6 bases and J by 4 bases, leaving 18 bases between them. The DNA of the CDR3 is TGTGCCAGCAGCGTCTCGCAAGGGGGTTTAGAGACCCAGTACTTC. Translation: CASSVSQGGLETQYF.

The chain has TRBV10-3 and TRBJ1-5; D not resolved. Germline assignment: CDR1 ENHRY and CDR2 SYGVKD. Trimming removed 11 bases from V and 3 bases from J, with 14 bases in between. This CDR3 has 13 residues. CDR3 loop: CASKEGFNQPQHF. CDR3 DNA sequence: TGTGCCTCCAAGGAGGGATTCAATCAGCCCCAGCATTTT.

The CDR3 nucleotides are TGTGCCAGCAGCTCAACCTACGAGCAGTACTTC. It translates to CASSSTYEQYF. J is TRBJ2-7 and V is TRBV5-5, with D unclear. CDR3 length: 11 residues. CDR1 is SGHKS, CDR2 YYEKEE, per germline (reference sequence). The ends were cut back, 3 bases at V and 2 bases at J, with 3 bases in the middle.

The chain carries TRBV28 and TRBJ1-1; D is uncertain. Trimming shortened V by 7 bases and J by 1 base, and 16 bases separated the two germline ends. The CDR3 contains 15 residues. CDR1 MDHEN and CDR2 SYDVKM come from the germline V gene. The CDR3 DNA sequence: TGTGCCAGCAAGACGGCGGCCAGTCGGAACACTGAAGCTTTCTTT. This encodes CASKTAASRNTEAFF.

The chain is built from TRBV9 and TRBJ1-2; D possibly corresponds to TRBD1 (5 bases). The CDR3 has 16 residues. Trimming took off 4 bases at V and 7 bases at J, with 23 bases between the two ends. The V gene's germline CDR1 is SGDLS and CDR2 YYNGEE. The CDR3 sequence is CASSSPGIGVLGGYTF. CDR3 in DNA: TGTGCCAGCAGCTCGCCAGGGATAGGCGTTTTAGGTGGCTACACCTTC.

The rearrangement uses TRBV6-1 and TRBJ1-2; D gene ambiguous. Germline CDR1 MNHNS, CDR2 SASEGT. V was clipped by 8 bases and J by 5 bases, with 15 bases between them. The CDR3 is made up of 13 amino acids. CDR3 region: CASWLGGGYGYTF. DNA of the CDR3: TGTGCCAGCTGGCTCGGTGGAGGATATGGCTACACCTTC.

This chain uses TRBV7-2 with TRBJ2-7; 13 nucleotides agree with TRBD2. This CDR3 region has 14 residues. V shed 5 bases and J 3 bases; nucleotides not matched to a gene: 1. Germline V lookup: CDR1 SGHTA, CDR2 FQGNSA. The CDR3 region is CASSRTSGGYEQYF. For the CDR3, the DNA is TGTGCCAGCAGCCGGACTAGCGGGGGCTACGAGCAGTACTTC.

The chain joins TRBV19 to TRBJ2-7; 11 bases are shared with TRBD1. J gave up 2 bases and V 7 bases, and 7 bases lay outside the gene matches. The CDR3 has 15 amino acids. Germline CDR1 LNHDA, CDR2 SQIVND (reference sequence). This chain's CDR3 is CASTPRDRGTYEQYF. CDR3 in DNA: TGTGCCAGTACCCCCCGGGACAGGGGGACCTACGAGCAGTACTTC.

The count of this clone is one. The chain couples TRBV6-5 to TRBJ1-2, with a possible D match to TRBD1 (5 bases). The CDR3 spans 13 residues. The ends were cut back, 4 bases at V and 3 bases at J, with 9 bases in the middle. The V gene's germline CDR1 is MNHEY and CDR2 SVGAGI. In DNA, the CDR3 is TGTGCCAGCAGTTCAGGGAAATACTATGGCTACACCTTC. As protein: CASSSGKYYGYTF.

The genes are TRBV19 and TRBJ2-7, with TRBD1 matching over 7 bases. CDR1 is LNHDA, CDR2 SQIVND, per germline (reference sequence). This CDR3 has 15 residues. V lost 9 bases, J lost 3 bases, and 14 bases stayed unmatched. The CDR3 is CASRADGTANYEQYF. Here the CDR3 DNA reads TGTGCCAGCCGGGCAGACGGGACAGCCAACTACGAGCAGTACTTC.

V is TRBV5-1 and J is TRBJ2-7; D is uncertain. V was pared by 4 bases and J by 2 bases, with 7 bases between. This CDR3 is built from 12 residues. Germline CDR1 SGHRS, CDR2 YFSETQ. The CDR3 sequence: CASSVTPYEQYF. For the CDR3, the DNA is TGCGCCAGCAGCGTAACACCCTACGAGCAGTACTTC.

The CDR3 spells CASSVAEEQFF. DNA for the CDR3: TGTGCCAGCTCGGTAGCGGAAGAGCAGTTCTTC. The chain employs TRBV7-9 and TRBJ2-1; TRBD2 is a possible D gene (6 bases). Germline lookup yields CDR1 SEHNR and CDR2 FQNEAQ (reference sequence). The V end lost 8 bases, the J end lost 10 bases, and 12 bases lay between the germline ends. This CDR3 has 11 residues.

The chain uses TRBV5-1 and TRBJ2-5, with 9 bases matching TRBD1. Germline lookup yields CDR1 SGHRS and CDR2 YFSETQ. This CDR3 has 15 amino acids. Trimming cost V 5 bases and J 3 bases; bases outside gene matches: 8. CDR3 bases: TGCGCCAGCAGGCGTTGGACAGGGGAGGAAGAGACCCAGTACTTC. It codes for CASRRWTGEEETQYF.

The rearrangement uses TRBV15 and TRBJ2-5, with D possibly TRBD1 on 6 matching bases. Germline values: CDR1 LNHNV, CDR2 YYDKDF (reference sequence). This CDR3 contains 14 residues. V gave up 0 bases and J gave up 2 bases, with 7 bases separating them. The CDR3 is CATSRDQGQETQYF. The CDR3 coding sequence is TGTGCCACCAGCAGAGACCAGGGGCAAGAGACCCAGTACTTC.

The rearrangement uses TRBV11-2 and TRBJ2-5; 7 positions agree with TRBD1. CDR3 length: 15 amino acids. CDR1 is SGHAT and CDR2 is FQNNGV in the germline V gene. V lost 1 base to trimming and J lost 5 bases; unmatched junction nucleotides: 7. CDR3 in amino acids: CASSLARQGRETQYF. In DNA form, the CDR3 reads TGTGCCAGCAGCTTAGCCCGACAGGGTCGGGAGACCCAGTACTTC.

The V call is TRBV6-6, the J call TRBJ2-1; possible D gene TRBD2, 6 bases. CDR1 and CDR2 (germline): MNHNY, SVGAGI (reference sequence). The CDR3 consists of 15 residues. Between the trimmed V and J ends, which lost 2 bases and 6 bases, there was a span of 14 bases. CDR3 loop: CASSYGGVGGNEQFF. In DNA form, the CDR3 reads TGTGCCAGCAGTTACGGCGGGGTGGGTGGCAATGAGCAGTTCTTC.

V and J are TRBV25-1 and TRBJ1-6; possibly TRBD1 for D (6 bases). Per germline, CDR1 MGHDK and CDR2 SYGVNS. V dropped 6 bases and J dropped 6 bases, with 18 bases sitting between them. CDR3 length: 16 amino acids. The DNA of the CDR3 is TGTGCCAGCAGAGGGGGGGCGCGATATCGTAATTCACCCCTCCACTTT. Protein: CASRGGARYRNSPLHF.

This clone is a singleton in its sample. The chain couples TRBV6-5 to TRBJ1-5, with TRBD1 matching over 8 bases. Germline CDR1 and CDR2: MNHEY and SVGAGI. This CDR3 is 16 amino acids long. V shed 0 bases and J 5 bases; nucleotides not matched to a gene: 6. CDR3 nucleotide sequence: TGTGCCAGCAGTTACTCCCCGACAGGGGTGGATCAGCCCCAGCATTTT. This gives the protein CASSYSPTGVDQPQHF.

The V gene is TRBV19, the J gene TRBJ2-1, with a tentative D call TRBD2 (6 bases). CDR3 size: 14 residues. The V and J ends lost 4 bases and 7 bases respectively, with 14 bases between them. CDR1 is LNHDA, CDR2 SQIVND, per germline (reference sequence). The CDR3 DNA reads TGTGCCAGTAGTAGGGGACTGGATGGGAATGAGCAGTTCTTC. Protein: CASSRGLDGNEQFF.

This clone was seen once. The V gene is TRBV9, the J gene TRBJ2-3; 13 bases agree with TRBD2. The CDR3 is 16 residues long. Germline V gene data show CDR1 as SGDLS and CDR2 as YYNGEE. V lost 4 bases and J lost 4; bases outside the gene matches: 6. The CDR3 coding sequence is TGTGCCAGCAGCATTCAGACTAGCGGGGGGTCAGATACGCAGTATTTT. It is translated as CASSIQTSGGSDTQYF.

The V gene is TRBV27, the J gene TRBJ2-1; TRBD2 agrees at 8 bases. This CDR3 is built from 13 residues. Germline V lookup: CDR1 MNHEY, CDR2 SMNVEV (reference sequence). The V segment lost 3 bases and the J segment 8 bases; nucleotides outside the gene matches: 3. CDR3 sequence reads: CASSFTGRDEQFF. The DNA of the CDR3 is TGTGCCAGCAGTTTCACCGGGAGGGATGAGCAGTTCTTC.

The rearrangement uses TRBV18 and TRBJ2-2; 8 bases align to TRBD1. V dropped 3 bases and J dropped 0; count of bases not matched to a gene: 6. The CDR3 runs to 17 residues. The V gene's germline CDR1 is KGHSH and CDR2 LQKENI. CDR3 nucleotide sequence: TGTGCCAGCTCACCTTTGCCGACAGGGGCGAACACCGGGGAGCTGTTTTTT. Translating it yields CASSPLPTGANTGELFF.

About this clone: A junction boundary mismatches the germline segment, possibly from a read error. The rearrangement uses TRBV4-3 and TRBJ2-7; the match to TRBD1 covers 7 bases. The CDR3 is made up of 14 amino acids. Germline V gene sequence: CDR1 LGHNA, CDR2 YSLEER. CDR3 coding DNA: TGCGCCAGCAGCAAAGACAGGGAAGCCTACGAGCAGTACTTC. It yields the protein CASSKDREAYEQYF.

CDR3 nucleotide sequence: TGTGCCAGCAGCTGGGACAGGGGGCGCGAGCAGTACTTC. Its protein product is CASSWDRGREQYF. The rearrangement uses TRBV7-8 and TRBJ2-7; 12 positions agree with TRBD1. With 4 bases clipped from V and 6 bases from J, the junction kept 1 base outside the gene matches. The CDR3 spans 13 residues. Germline V CDR1 and CDR2: SGHVS, FQNEAQ.

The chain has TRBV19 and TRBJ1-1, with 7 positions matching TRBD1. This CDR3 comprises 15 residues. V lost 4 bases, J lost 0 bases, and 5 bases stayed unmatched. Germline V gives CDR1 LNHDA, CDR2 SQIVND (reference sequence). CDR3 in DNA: TGTGCCAGTAGTACCTACAGGGGATTGAACACTGAAGCTTTCTTT. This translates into CASSTYRGLNTEAFF.

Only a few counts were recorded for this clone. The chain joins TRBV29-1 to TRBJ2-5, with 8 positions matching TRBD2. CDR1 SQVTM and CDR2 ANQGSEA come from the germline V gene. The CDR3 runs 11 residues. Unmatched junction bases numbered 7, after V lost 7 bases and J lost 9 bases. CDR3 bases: TGCAGCGCGGATACGCGGGAGGCCCAGTACTTC. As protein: CSADTREAQYF.